These T cell receptor beta chains were read from a single sample in a study of blood T cell repertoires in COVID-19. The data were produced by immunoSEQ multiplex PCR, yet TCRdb's version contains in-frame clones alone and is incomplete. The top ten clones hold 3.5% to 4.5% of a sample with about 310,000 clones, around 89% of them seen once. The sequenced sample consisted of PBMCs or T cells enriched from blood (not recorded which). The receptors were gathered from a woman aged 18-29 years with acute COVID-19. The CDR3 runs from the conserved cysteine through the conserved F or W. D genes are given only for firm matches. Expanded clones get a size class; other rows say once, few or many, or leave the size out.

abundance | d_gene | j_gene | v_gene | CDR3nt | CDR3aa
few | NA | TRBJ1-2 | TRBV5-1 | TGCGCCAGCCGATCTGATTCAGGGTTTTATGGCTACACCTTC | CASRSDSGFYGYTF
NA | TRBD1 | TRBJ2-5 | TRBV10-3 | TGTGCCATCAGTGAGACAACCCGGGACAGGGAAAGGGCCCAGTACTTC | CAISETTRDRERAQYF
once | TRBD2 | TRBJ2-5 | TRBV29-1 | TGCAGCGTTGTTGTCCTAGCGGCTAAAGAGACCCAGTACTTC | CSVVVLAAKETQYF
NA | NA | TRBJ2-2 | TRBV5-6 | TGTGCCAGCAGCTTGAGGGGCGGGGAGCTGTTTTTT | CASSLRGGELFF
NA | NA | TRBJ1-3 | TRBV29-1 | TGCAGCGGCACGCGCGCAAACACCATATATTTT | CSGTRANTIYF
NA | NA | TRBJ2-6 | TRBV5-1 | TGCGCCAGCAGTTCCGATGGGACGGGGGTGGTTGGGGCCAACGTCCTGACTTTC | CASSSDGTGVVGANVLTF
NA | NA | TRBJ1-4 | TRBV19 | TGTGCCAGTAGTACCGTTGCTAAGTTGACTAATGAAAAACTGTTTTTT | CASSTVAKLTNEKLFF
NA | NA | TRBJ2-6 | TRBV3-1/TRBV3-2 | TGTGCCAGCAGCCGAAACCAGGGGACTGGGGCCAACGTCCTGACTTTC | CASSRNQGTGANVLTF
NA | NA | TRBJ2-3 | TRBV9 | TGTGCCAGCAGCGTAGGAGTTTACGGCACAGATACGCAGTATTTT | CASSVGVYGTDTQYF
NA | NA | TRBJ1-2 | TRBV4-1 | TGCGCCAGCAGGAAAGAATCGACAGCCCCGATCTCCTACGGCTACACCTTC | CASRKESTAPISYGYTF
NA | TRBD1 | TRBJ1-1 | TRBV3-1/TRBV3-2 | TGTGCCAGCAGCGGCCGGGACAGTAACACTGAAGCTTTCTTT | CASSGRDSNTEAFF
NA | NA | TRBJ2-7 | TRBV18 | TGTGCCAGCTCACCACCTTACTGGACAGCTTCCTACGAGCAGTACTTC | CASSPPYWTASYEQYF
NA | TRBD1 | TRBJ2-6 | TRBV5-4 | TGTGCCAGCAGCTTGAACCAGGGGGCAGCTGGGGCCAACGTCCTGACTTTC | CASSLNQGAAGANVLTF
NA | NA | TRBJ1-1 | TRBV12-3/TRBV12-4 | TGTGCCAGCAGTTTGGGCACAGGAGATGTGGCTTTCTTT | CASSLGTGDVAFF
few | TRBD1 | TRBJ2-7 | TRBV5-1 | TGCGCCAGTTCCCTTGGGACAGGGTCCGCCGAGCAGTACTTC | CASSLGTGSAEQYF
NA | TRBD2 | TRBJ2-7 | TRBV2 | TGTGCCCTCACAAGGGAGGGGCTGCTCCCATCCTACGAGCAGTACTTC | CALTREGLLPSYEQYF
once | TRBD1 | TRBJ1-5 | TRBV10-3 | TGTGCCATCAGTGCTGACAGGGGGAACTACCGGGGTCAGCCCCAGCATTTT | CAISADRGNYRGQPQHF
NA | TRBD2 | TRBJ2-7 | TRBV7-6 | TGTGCCAGCAGCCTCGGGGCTAGCGGGAGCTACGAGCAGTACTTC | CASSLGASGSYEQYF
NA | TRBD1 | TRBJ1-4 | TRBV7-9 | TGTGCCAGCAGCCCGGGACAGGGGGCGCGGGCTAATGAAAAACTGTTTTTT | CASSPGQGARANEKLFF
NA | NA | TRBJ2-7 | TRBV7-8 | TGTGCCAGCAGCGTCGCCGGGGTCTACGAGCAGTACTTC | CASSVAGVYEQYF
NA | NA | TRBJ1-1 | TRBV3-1/TRBV3-2 | TGTGCCAGCAGCCATTTGGTGGGGCACACTGAAGCTTTCTTT | CASSHLVGHTEAFF
NA | NA | TRBJ2-2 | TRBV11-2 | TGTGCCAGCCCGGCGTCGGGGGGCGGAACCGGGGAGCTGTTTTTT | CASPASGGGTGELFF
NA | TRBD2 | TRBJ2-1 | TRBV4-1 | TGCGCCAGCAGCTTCGGCGGGGGGAATGAGCAGTTCTTC | CASSFGGGNEQFF
NA | NA | TRBJ1-1 | TRBV15 | TGTGCCGCCGGGCGGGACACTGAAGCTTTCTTT | CAAGRDTEAFF
NA | NA | TRBJ2-7 | TRBV6-5 | TGTGCCAGCAGTTTACAGGCCTCCTACGAGCAGTACTTC | CASSLQASYEQYF
NA | NA | TRBJ1-1 | TRBV10-2 | TGCGCCAGCAGTGAGGTTAGAGGGAACACTGAAGCTTTCTTT | CASSEVRGNTEAFF
NA | TRBD2 | TRBJ2-1 | TRBV28 | TGTGCCAGCAGTGGAGCGGGAGCATCCCCCTACAATGAGCAGTTCTTC | CASSGAGASPYNEQFF
once | TRBD2 | TRBJ2-1 | TRBV24-1 | TGTGCCACCAGTGATTTGCCCGCCCACGGGCGGGAGTCCTACAATGAGCAGTTCTTC | CATSDLPAHGRESYNEQFF
NA | TRBD2 | TRBJ2-5 | TRBV7-9 | TGTGCCAGCAGCTCACCACTAGCGGGAGTTACTGAGACCCAGTACTTC | CASSSPLAGVTETQYF
NA | TRBD2 | TRBJ2-1 | TRBV18 | TGTGCCAGCTCACCGGGGGGGAGCTCCTACAATGAGCAGTTCTTC | CASSPGGSSYNEQFF
NA | NA | TRBJ2-2 | TRBV27 | TGTGCCAGCAGTTTAGTCGCAGGCCTGAGGGTCGGGGAGCTGTTTTTT | CASSLVAGLRVGELFF
many | NA | TRBJ1-5 | TRBV18 | TGTGCCAGCTCTTTTGATACAGGGAAATATCAGCCCCAGCATTTT | CASSFDTGKYQPQHF
once | TRBD1 | TRBJ1-1 | TRBV27 | TGTGCCAGCAGTCGAGACAGGGGCGACACTGAAGCTTTCTTT | CASSRDRGDTEAFF
NA | NA | TRBJ1-5 | TRBV12-3/TRBV12-4 | TGTGCCAGCAGTGAACGGGGGATTCAGCCCCAGCATTTT | CASSERGIQPQHF
NA | TRBD2 | TRBJ2-2 | TRBV27 | TGTGCCAGCAGATACCTAGCGGGAGTCGGAAACACCGGGGAGCTGTTTTTT | CASRYLAGVGNTGELFF
few | TRBD1 | TRBJ1-2 | TRBV12-5 | TGTGCTAGTGGTCCCCAGACAGGGACCGTTGGCTACACCTTC | CASGPQTGTVGYTF
NA | TRBD2 | TRBJ2-7 | TRBV11-3 | TGTGCCAGCAGCTTAACTAGCGGGAGTCTAACCTACGAGCAGTACTTC | CASSLTSGSLTYEQYF
NA | NA | TRBJ2-7 | TRBV5-1 | TGCGCCAGCAGCCCTGGACTGCTCGGGGAGCAGTACTTC | CASSPGLLGEQYF
NA | NA | TRBJ2-1 | TRBV12-3/TRBV12-4 | TGTGCCAGCAGTTTAGAGAGGTACAATGAGCAGTTCTTC | CASSLERYNEQFF
NA | NA | TRBJ2-7 | TRBV28 | TGTGCCAGCAGTTTATGCCCACAGGACCGGTTGTGCTACGAGCAGTACTTC | CASSLCPQDRLCYEQYF